This TCR beta chain was captured in a study of cytotoxic CD8 clonotypes in ibrutinib-treated CLL. Depth targeted 1 in 200,000 to 1 in 1 million T cells, averaging roughly 9.3x coverage per clonotype. Sequencing used immunoSEQ multiplex PCR; TCRdb keeps in-frame clones, though not all of them. The table has more than 200,000 clones, 79% seen once. Per the germline V gene, CDR1 is MNHEY and CDR2 is SVGAGI. Trimming took off 0 bases at V and 4 bases at J, with 9 bases between the two ends. This CDR3 spans 14 amino acids. V gene TRBV6-5 combines with J gene TRBJ1-2, with D possibly being TRBD1 (5 bases). The origin of this receptor is a human donor with chronic lymphocytic leukemia. The sample was PBMCs, taken after 12 months of ibrutinib treatment. CDR3 bases: TGTGCCAGCAGTTACTCCACAGGATTCTATGGCTACACCTTC. As protein: CASSYSTGFYGYTF.